What follows is one T cell receptor (beta chain) and its context. Its antigen remains unidentified. The read ends 3 residues early relative to the CDR3; the germline J gene fills the gap. This record comes from a study of T cells in women clearing cervical HPV infection. About the study: No precancer developed; the control's incident HPV16 infection cleared within 12 months. HLA type could not be excluded as a confounder. General study points: Repertoire richness, not evenness, was significantly elevated in CIN3+ cases versus controls.

Assay used: immunoSEQ multiplex PCR; TCRdb lists only in-frame clones, some missing. This repertoire includes about 30,000 clones. Germline assignment: CDR1 SNHLY and CDR2 FYNNEI. CDR3 length: 14 amino acids. The TCR comes from a woman between 18 and 70 years old with a cervical HPV16 infection that either progressed to CIN3+ or cleared (not recorded which). The source material was blood buffy coat. The J gene is TRBJ1-1, the V gene TRBV2; possibly TRBD1 for D (6 bases). The sequenced CDR3 bases are TGTGCCAGCAGCGTCGATTCCCAACAGGGTATG. Translating it yields CASSVDSQQGM. The full CDR3 reads CASSVDSQQGMAFF.